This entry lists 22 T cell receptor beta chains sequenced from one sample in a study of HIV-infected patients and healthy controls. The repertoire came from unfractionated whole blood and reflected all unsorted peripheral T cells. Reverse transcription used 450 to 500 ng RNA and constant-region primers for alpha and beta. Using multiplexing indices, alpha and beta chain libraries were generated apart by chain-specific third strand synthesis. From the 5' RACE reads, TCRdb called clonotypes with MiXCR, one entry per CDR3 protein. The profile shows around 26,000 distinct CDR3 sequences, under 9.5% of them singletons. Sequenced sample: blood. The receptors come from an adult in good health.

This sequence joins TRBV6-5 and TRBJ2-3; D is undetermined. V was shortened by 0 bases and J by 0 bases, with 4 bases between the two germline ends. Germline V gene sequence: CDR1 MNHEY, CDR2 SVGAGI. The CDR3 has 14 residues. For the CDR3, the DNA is TGTGCCAGCAGTTACTCCCCCAGCACAGATACGCAGTATTTT. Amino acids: CASSYSPSTDTQYF.

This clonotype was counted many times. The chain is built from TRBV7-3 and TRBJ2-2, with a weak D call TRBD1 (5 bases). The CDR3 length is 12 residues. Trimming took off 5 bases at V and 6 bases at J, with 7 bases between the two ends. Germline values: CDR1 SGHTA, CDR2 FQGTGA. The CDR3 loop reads CASSRGSGELFF. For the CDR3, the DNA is TGTGCCAGCAGCAGGGGTTCCGGGGAGCTGTTTTTT.

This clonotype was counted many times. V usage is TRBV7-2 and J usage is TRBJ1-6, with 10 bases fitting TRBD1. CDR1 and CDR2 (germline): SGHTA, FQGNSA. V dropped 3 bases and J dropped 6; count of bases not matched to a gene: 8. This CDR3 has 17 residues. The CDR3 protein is CASSFGQGGSANSPLHF. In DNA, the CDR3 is TGTGCCAGCAGCTTTGGACAGGGGGGGTCCGCTAATTCACCCCTCCACTTT.

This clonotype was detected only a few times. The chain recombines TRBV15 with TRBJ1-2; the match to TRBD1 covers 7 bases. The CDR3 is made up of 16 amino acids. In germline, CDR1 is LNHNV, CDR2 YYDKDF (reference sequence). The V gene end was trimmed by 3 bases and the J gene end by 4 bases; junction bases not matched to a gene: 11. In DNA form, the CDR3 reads TGTGCCACCAGCAGGACCATGGGGACAGCCCTCTATGGCTACACCTTC. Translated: CATSRTMGTALYGYTF.

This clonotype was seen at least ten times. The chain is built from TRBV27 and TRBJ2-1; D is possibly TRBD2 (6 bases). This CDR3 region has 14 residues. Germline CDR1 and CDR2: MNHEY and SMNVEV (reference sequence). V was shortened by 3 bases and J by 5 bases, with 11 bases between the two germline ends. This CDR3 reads CASSLWGLDNEQFF. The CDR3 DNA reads TGTGCCAGCAGTTTGTGGGGACTGGACAATGAGCAGTTCTTC.

The CDR3 nucleotides are TGTGCCAGCAGCGTAGGGGGCCGTGGAGAGACCCAGTACTTC. It encodes CASSVGGRGETQYF. The chain links TRBV9 to TRBJ2-5; perhaps TRBD1 as D (5 bases). V dropped 0 bases and J dropped 4 bases, with 10 bases sitting between them. The germline CDR1 and CDR2 sequences are SGDLS and YYNGEE. The CDR3 length is 14 residues.

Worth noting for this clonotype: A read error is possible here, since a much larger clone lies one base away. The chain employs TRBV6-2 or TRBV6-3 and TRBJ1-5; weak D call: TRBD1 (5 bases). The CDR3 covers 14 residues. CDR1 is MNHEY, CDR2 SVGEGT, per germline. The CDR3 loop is CASRAGWSNQPKHF. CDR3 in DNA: TGTGCCAGCAGAGCAGGGTGGAGCAATCAGCCCAAGCATTTT.

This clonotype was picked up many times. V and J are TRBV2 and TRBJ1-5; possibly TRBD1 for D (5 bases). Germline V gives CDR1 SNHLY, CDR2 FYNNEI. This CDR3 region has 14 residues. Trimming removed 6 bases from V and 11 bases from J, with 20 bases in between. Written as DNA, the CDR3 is TGTGCCAGCAGGGAGGGTGACTTAATCAGGGCCCAGCATTTT. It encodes CASREGDLIRAQHF.

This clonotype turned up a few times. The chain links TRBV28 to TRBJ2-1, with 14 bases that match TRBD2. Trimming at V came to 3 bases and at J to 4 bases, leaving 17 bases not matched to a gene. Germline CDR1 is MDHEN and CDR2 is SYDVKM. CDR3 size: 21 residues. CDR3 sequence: CASSFPGGIRTSGGRYNEQFF. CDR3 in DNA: TGTGCCAGCAGTTTCCCGGGAGGTATTAGGACTAGCGGGGGGAGGTACAATGAGCAGTTCTTC.

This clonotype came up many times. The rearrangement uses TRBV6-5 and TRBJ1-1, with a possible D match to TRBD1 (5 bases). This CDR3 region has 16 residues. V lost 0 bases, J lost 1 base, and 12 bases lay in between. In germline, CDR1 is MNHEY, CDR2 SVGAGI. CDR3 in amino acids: CASSYSKWGTNTEAFF. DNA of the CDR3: TGTGCCAGCAGTTACTCGAAATGGGGGACGAACACTGAAGCTTTCTTT.

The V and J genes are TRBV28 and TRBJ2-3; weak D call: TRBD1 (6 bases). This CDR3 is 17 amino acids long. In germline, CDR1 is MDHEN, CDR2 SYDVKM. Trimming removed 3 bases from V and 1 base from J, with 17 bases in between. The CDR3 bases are TGTGCCAGCAGTTTCCCTCAAGGGGGAGACGGCACAGATACGCAGTATTTT. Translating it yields CASSFPQGGDGTDTQYF.

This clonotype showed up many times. This CDR3 reads CASSFGGQYDQPQHF. The DNA of the CDR3 is TGTGCCAGCAGCTTCGGCGGACAGTACGACCAGCCCCAGCATTTT. V is TRBV5-6 and J is TRBJ1-5; D possibly corresponds to TRBD1 (6 bases). The CDR3 spans 15 residues. Per germline, CDR1 SGHDT and CDR2 YYEEEE. Trimming pared 2 bases from V and 7 bases from J, leaving 16 bases between.

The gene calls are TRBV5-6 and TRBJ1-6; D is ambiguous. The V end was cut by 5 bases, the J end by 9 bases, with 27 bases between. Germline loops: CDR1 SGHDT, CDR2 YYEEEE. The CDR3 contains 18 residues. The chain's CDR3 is CASSLWGSTRDIGSPLHF. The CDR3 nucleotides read TGTGCCAGCAGTTTGTGGGGTTCCACGAGAGATATAGGTTCACCCCTCCACTTT.

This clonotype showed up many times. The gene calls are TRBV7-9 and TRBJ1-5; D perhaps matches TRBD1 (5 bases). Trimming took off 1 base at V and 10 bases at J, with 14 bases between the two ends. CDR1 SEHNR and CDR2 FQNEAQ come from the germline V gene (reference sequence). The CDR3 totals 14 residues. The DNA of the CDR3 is TGTGCCAGCAGCTTAGTCGGAGGGGAATCTCCCCAGCATTTT. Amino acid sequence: CASSLVGGESPQHF.

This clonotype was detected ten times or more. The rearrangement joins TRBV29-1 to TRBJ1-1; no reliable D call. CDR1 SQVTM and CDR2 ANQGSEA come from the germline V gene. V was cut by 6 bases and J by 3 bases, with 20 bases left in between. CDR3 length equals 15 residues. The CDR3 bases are TGCAGCGTCCCGCTGGGTTTTACGGCGGACACTGAAGCTTTCTTT. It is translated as CSVPLGFTADTEAFF.

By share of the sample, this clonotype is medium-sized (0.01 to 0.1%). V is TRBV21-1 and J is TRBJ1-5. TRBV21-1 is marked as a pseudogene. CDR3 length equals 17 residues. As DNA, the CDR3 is TGTGCCAGCAGCAAAGGTCATGAGGGCGAGGGCAATCAGCCCCAGCATTTT. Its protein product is CASSKGHEGEGNQPQHF.

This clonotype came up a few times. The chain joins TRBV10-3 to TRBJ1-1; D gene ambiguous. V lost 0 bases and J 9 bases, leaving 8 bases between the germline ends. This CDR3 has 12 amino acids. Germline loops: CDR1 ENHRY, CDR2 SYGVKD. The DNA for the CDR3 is TGTGCCATCAGTGAGTCACCCATACAAGCTTTCTTT. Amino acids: CAISESPIQAFF.

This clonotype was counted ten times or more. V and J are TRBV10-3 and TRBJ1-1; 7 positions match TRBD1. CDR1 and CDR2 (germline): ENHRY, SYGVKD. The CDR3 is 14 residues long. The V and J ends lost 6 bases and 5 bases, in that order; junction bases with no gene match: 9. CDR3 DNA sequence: TGTGCCATCAGGGGGACAGCCTTTGGGACTGAAGCTTTCTTT. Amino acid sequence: CAIRGTAFGTEAFF.

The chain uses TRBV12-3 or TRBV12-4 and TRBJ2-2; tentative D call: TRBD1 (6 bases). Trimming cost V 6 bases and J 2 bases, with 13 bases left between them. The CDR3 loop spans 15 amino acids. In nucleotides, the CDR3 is TGTGCCAGCAGCCCCGGGACACTAAACACCGGGGAGCTGTTTTTT. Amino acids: CASSPGTLNTGELFF.

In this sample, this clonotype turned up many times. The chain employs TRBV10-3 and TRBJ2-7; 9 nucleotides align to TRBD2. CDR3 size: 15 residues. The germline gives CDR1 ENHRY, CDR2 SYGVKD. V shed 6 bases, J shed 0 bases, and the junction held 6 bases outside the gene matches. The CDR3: CAISESGGSSYEQYF. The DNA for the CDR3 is TGTGCCATCAGCGAAAGCGGGGGGAGCTCCTACGAGCAGTACTTC.

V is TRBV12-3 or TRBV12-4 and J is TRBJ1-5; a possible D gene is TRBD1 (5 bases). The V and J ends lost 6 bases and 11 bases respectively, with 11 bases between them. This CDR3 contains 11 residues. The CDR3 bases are TGTGCCAGCAGCTTGGGACGAGCCCAGCATTTT. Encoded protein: CASSLGRAQHF.

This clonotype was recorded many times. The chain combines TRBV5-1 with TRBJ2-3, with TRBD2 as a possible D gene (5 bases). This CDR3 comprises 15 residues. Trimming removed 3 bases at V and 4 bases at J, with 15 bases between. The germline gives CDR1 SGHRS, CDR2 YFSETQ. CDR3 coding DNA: TGCGCCAGCAGCTCGACGGGATTCCGGGCAGATACGCAGTATTTT. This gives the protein CASSSTGFRADTQYF.